The clone carrying this TCR beta chain was found a few times. Its antigen remains unidentified. The record originates from a study of early T cells in non-severe SARS-CoV-2 infection. Overall study: Chains were not paired, and sequencing was done on bulk RNA from unsorted whole blood.

Unique molecular identifiers were attached to individual cDNA molecules. MiXCR, applied by TCRdb to the 5' RACE reads, yields one record per CDR3 protein. There are around 60,000 distinct CDR3 sequences in the sample; 20% to 25% occur only once, and approximately 15% lies in the top ten. Study-level points and caveats: VDJdb matching, biased toward anti-spike CD8 responses, missed private and CD4 specificities.

The germline V gene encodes CDR1 ENHRY and CDR2 SYGVKD. V was shortened by 8 bases and J by 3 bases, with 14 bases between the two germline ends. This CDR3 comprises 13 residues. This specimen was whole blood, taken at baseline. The sequence derives from an adult who was a healthcare worker with PCR-confirmed SARS-CoV-2 infection or an uninfected control (not recorded which). The rearrangement joins TRBV10-3 to TRBJ2-7; weak D call: TRBD1 (6 bases). The CDR3: CAIGDKVLYEQYF. The CDR3 DNA is TGTGCCATCGGGGACAAAGTACTCTACGAGCAGTACTTC.